Listed below are T cell receptor beta chains from one sample, sequenced in a study of T-cell reconstitution after alpha-beta-depleted transplantation in children. One entry per CDR3 protein, called by TCRdb with MiXCR from the PCR reads. The repertoire holds approximately 590,000 distinct CDR3 sequences, 10% to 13% seen once, with less than 4.5% in the top ten. Sequences were derived from PBMCs from the stem cell graft donor, sampled from the stem cell graft. These receptors were collected from a human donor who donated a stem cell graft to a child with acute myeloid leukemia. Each CDR3 is given with its conserved first and last residue. The D gene is left open where the match is weak. Clone size is stated in some rows and not others, as once, few, many or a class when expanded.

cdr3_length: 14; clone_size: NA; v_call: TRBV19; d_call: TRBD2; j_call: TRBJ2-4; cdr3_aa: CASSTTSPAGIQYF
cdr3_length: 13; clone_size: NA; v_call: TRBV6-6; d_call: NA; j_call: TRBJ1-1; cdr3_aa: CASSSHLRTEAFF
cdr3_length: 15; clone_size: NA; v_call: TRBV12-3/TRBV12-4; d_call: NA; j_call: TRBJ2-5; cdr3_aa: CASSPLRVGGETQYF
cdr3_length: 14; clone_size: NA; v_call: TRBV7-8; d_call: TRBD2; j_call: TRBJ2-7; cdr3_aa: CASSLSGGLHEQYF
cdr3_length: 12; clone_size: many; v_call: TRBV29-1; d_call: NA; j_call: TRBJ2-1; cdr3_aa: CSTWTPNNEQFF
cdr3_length: 16; clone_size: few; v_call: TRBV18; d_call: NA; j_call: TRBJ2-2; cdr3_aa: CASSPPEGPRTGELFF
cdr3_length: 16; clone_size: many; v_call: TRBV20-1; d_call: NA; j_call: TRBJ2-2; cdr3_aa: CSAKPYGAANTGELFF
cdr3_length: 14; clone_size: NA; v_call: TRBV9; d_call: NA; j_call: TRBJ1-1; cdr3_aa: CASSVGGGDTEAFF
cdr3_length: 13; clone_size: NA; v_call: TRBV7-2; d_call: NA; j_call: TRBJ1-2; cdr3_aa: CASSVRQAGGYTF
cdr3_length: 15; clone_size: many; v_call: TRBV20-1; d_call: NA; j_call: TRBJ1-1; cdr3_aa: CSARDVGGLGTEAFF
cdr3_length: 16; clone_size: few; v_call: TRBV27; d_call: TRBD2; j_call: TRBJ2-1; cdr3_aa: CASSLSGSGRAGEQFF
cdr3_length: 13; clone_size: many; v_call: TRBV5-1; d_call: NA; j_call: TRBJ2-7; cdr3_aa: CASNGDNSYEQYF
cdr3_length: 17; clone_size: NA; v_call: TRBV4-3; d_call: TRBD2; j_call: TRBJ2-1; cdr3_aa: CASSQDPRGGPLNEQFF
cdr3_length: 15; clone_size: NA; v_call: TRBV20-1; d_call: NA; j_call: TRBJ2-7; cdr3_aa: CSAPSGGGLGYEQYF
cdr3_length: 14; clone_size: many; v_call: TRBV6-2/TRBV6-3; d_call: TRBD2; j_call: TRBJ2-2; cdr3_aa: CASSTSGTTGELFF
cdr3_length: 16; clone_size: many; v_call: TRBV29-1; d_call: TRBD1; j_call: TRBJ2-7; cdr3_aa: CSVEDHATGSSYEQYF
cdr3_length: 15; clone_size: few; v_call: TRBV5-1; d_call: NA; j_call: TRBJ2-2; cdr3_aa: CASSLDGDRPGELFF
cdr3_length: 15; clone_size: NA; v_call: TRBV7-2; d_call: NA; j_call: TRBJ2-1; cdr3_aa: CASSRGTGAYNEQFF
cdr3_length: 14; clone_size: few; v_call: TRBV7-6; d_call: TRBD1; j_call: TRBJ1-2; cdr3_aa: CASSSPDRDEGYTF
cdr3_length: 16; clone_size: NA; v_call: TRBV27; d_call: TRBD1; j_call: TRBJ2-7; cdr3_aa: CASSFRGTETSYEQYF
cdr3_length: 12; clone_size: many; v_call: TRBV9; d_call: NA; j_call: TRBJ2-7; cdr3_aa: CASSVDSYEQYF
cdr3_length: 16; clone_size: few; v_call: TRBV15; d_call: NA; j_call: TRBJ2-7; cdr3_aa: CATSPPGVGRSYEQYF
cdr3_length: 17; clone_size: NA; v_call: TRBV4-3; d_call: TRBD2; j_call: TRBJ2-7; cdr3_aa: CASSQDNGASGFYEQYF
cdr3_length: 18; clone_size: few; v_call: TRBV7-3; d_call: TRBD2; j_call: TRBJ2-1; cdr3_aa: CASSLRQTSGRAYNEQFF
cdr3_length: 16; clone_size: few; v_call: TRBV5-1; d_call: TRBD1; j_call: TRBJ1-5; cdr3_aa: CASSSGDSGFNQPQHF
cdr3_length: 15; clone_size: NA; v_call: TRBV28; d_call: NA; j_call: TRBJ2-3; cdr3_aa: CASSLRLEGTDTQYF
cdr3_length: 17; clone_size: NA; v_call: TRBV9; d_call: TRBD1; j_call: TRBJ2-6; cdr3_aa: CASSQDRVRAGANVLTF
cdr3_length: 14; clone_size: NA; v_call: TRBV4-3; d_call: TRBD1; j_call: TRBJ2-2; cdr3_aa: CASRRTGGFGELFF
cdr3_length: 17; clone_size: few; v_call: TRBV20-1; d_call: TRBD2; j_call: TRBJ2-1; cdr3_aa: CSARGGAGGPKYNEQFF
cdr3_length: 15; clone_size: NA; v_call: TRBV25-1; d_call: TRBD2; j_call: TRBJ2-7; cdr3_aa: CASSEGLAGNYEQYF
cdr3_length: 15; clone_size: many; v_call: TRBV7-9; d_call: NA; j_call: TRBJ2-1; cdr3_aa: CASSLIDASYNEQFF
cdr3_length: 15; clone_size: many; v_call: TRBV6-5; d_call: NA; j_call: TRBJ1-6; cdr3_aa: CASTRAQGWDSPLHF
cdr3_length: 15; clone_size: NA; v_call: TRBV4-3; d_call: TRBD1; j_call: TRBJ1-4; cdr3_aa: CASSQTTGGREKLFF
cdr3_length: 15; clone_size: few; v_call: TRBV12-3/TRBV12-4; d_call: TRBD2; j_call: TRBJ2-1; cdr3_aa: CASIPSGSPYNEQFF
cdr3_length: 13; clone_size: few; v_call: TRBV11-2; d_call: NA; j_call: TRBJ2-7; cdr3_aa: CASTPGALREQYF
cdr3_length: 15; clone_size: NA; v_call: TRBV6-2/TRBV6-3; d_call: TRBD2; j_call: TRBJ2-5; cdr3_aa: CASSYPSGGAETQYF
cdr3_length: 12; clone_size: NA; v_call: TRBV10-3; d_call: NA; j_call: TRBJ1-2; cdr3_aa: CAIGRGRDGYTF
cdr3_length: 16; clone_size: few; v_call: TRBV20-1; d_call: TRBD1; j_call: TRBJ1-2; cdr3_aa: CSARDPQGAFNYGYTF
cdr3_length: 14; clone_size: NA; v_call: TRBV12-3/TRBV12-4; d_call: NA; j_call: TRBJ2-3; cdr3_aa: CASLSSAPAAAQYF
cdr3_length: 11; clone_size: few; v_call: TRBV7-9; d_call: NA; j_call: TRBJ2-5; cdr3_aa: CASSTSWAQYF